This T cell receptor (beta chain) was captured in a study of metastatic and nonmetastatic thyroid tumors. In germline, CDR1 is SGHNT, CDR2 YYREEE (reference sequence). V lost 3 bases, J lost 1 base, and 8 bases stayed unmatched. The CDR3 covers 17 residues. Thyroid surgery was performed in patients who had received no treatment beforehand. MiXCR was used by TCRdb to re-call the PCR reads. The sample gives around 59,000 clones, 15% to 20% of which show up once; around 9% is in the top ten. This clone was seen many times. The source material was blood. The gene calls are TRBV5-4 and TRBJ2-1; 9 bases align to TRBD1. This receptor was obtained from a male donor with papillary thyroid cancer or a benign thyroid nodule (not recorded which). Some clones in this sample may be carry-over from other donors' samples. CDR3 nucleotide sequence: TGTGCCAGCAGCTCCGGACAGGGGTTTATGTCCTACAATGAGCAGTTCTTC. Amino acids: CASSSGQGFMSYNEQFF.